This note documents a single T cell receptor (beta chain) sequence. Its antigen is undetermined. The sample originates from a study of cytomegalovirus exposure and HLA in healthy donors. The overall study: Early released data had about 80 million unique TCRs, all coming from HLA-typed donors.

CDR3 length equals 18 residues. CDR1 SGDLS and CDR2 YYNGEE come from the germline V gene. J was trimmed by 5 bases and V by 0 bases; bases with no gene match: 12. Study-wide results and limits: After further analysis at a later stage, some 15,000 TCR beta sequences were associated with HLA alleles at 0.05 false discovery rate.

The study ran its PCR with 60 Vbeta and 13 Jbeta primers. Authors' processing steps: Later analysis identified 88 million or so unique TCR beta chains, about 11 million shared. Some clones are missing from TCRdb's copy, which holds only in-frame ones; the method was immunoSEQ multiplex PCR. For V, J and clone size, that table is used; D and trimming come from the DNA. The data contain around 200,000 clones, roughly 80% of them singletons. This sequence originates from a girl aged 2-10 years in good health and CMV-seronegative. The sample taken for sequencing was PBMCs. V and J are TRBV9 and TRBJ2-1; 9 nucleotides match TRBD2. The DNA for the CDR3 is TGTGCCAGCAGCGTAGCCCTTTTTTCGACTAGCGGCCACAATGAGCAGTTCTTC. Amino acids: CASSVALFSTSGHNEQFF.